This TCR beta chain originates from a study of T cell responses to AZD1222 COVID-19 vaccine. Comment on this clone: Its antigen is still unknown.

Study-wide points: Breadth and depth of Spike-specific TCRs rose after two AZD1222 doses. Along spike, vaccine-associated CD4 TCRs were found throughout, with dominance at 160-218 and 743-854. Reports say nearly half of spike-specific TCRs go after unmutated variant regions. Clonal diversity was possibly underestimated, and the donors were mostly white British, with more females.

Germline assignment: CDR1 SGHTA and CDR2 FQGNSA. V lost 3 bases to trimming and J lost 7 bases, with 15 bases between them. The CDR3 covers 14 residues. Sequencing was performed with immunoSEQ multiplex PCR; in TCRdb, only in-frame clones are kept and a portion is missing. Among more than 85,000 clones listed, around 90% were seen once. This chain links TRBV7-2 with TRBJ1-2; the D gene is possibly TRBD1 (5 bases). This clonotype was obtained from an adult in good health. This sample comprised peripheral blood, obtained on day 0 of AZD1222 vaccination. CDR3 DNA sequence: TGTGCCAGCAGCTTGGGGGGAAGGTGGCCTGGCTACACCTTC. Its protein product is CASSLGGRWPGYTF. The entire variable domain, with the rest obtained from reference TRBV7-2 and TRBJ1-2, is as follows: GAGVSQSPSNKVTEKGKDVELRCDPISGHTALYWYRQSLGQGLEFLIYFQGNSAPDKSGLPSDRFSAERTGGSVSTLTIQRTQQEDSAVYLCASSLGGRWPGYTFGSGTRLTVV.